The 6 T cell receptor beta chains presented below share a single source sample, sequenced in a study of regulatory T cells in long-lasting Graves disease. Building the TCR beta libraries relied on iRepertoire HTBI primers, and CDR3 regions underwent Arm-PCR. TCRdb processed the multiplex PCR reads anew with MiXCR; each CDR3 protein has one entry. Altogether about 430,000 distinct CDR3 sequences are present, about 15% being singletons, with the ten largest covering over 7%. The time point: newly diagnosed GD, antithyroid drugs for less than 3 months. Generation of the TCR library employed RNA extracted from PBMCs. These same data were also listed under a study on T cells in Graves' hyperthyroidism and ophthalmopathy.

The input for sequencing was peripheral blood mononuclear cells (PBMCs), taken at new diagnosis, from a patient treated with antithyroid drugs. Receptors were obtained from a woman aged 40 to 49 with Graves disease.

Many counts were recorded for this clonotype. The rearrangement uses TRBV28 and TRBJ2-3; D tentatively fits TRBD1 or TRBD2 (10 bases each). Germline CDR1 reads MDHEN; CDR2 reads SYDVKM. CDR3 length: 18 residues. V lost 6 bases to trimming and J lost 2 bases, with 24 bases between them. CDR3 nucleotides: TGTGCCAGCAGCCTACTAGCGGGACAGGGGAAGGACACAGATACGCAGTATTTT. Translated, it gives CASSLLAGQGKDTDTQYF.

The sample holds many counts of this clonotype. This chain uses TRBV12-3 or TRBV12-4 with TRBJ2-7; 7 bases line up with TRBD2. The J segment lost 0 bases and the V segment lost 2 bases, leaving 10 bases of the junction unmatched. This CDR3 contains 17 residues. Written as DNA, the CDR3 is TGTGCCAGCAGTTTACGTGGGGGACTATACCGCTCCTACGAGCAGTACTTC. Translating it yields CASSLRGGLYRSYEQYF.

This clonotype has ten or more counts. CDR3 residues: CASGPPLAPRRQYF. CDR3 in DNA: TGTGCTAGTGGTCCCCCCTTAGCGCCCCGACGCCAGTACTTC. The V call is TRBV12-5, the J call TRBJ2-5; D may be TRBD2 (5 bases). Germline V CDR1 and CDR2: LGHNT, FRNRAP. The CDR3 consists of 14 residues. V lost 5 bases, J lost 10 bases, and 20 bases lay in between.

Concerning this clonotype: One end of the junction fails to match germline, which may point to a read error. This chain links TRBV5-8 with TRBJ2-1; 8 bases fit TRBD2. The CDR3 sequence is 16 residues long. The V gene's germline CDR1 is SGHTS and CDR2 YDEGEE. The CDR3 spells CASGTRDLSSYNEHFF. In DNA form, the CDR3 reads TGTGCCAGCGGGACTAGGGACCTCAGCTCCTACAATGAGCACTTCTTC.

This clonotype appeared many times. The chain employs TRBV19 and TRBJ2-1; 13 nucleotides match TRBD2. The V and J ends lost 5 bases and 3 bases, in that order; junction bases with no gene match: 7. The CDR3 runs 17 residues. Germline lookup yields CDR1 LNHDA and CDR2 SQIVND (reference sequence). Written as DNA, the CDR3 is TGTGCCAGTAGTCGAGGTGGACTAGCGGGAGTCTACAATGAGCAGTTCTTC. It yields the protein CASSRGGLAGVYNEQFF.

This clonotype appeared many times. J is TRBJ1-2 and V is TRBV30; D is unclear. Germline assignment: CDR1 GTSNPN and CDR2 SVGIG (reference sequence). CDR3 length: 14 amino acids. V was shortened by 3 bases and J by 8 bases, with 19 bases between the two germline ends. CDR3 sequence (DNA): TGTGCCTGGAGGACCTCATGGAATTCGGGAGGCTACACCTTC. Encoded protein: CAWRTSWNSGGYTF.